Presented here are 5 T cell receptor beta chains from one specimen sequenced in a study of CD8 T cells in ankylosing spondylitis (TCRdb year 2017). Library prep was done by 5' RACE. TCRdb shows the sequencer as Illumina HiSeq 2500. The public reads were reanalyzed by TCRdb: fastp trimming at Q25, MiXCR alignment, in-frame beta chains only. Identical CDR3 protein sequences are pooled into one entry, listed with their most common genes and DNA. This sample holds under 250,000 distinct CDR3 sequences; more than 25% were observed only once. The ten biggest clones cover approximately 4.4% of the sample. The sequenced sample was blood, either unsorted or a sorted T cell fraction (not recorded which). The receptors were gathered from a male donor with ankylosing spondylitis or in good health (not recorded which).

The rearrangement links TRBV7-3 to TRBJ2-3; TRBD2 matches at 12 bases. Germline lookup yields CDR1 SGHTA and CDR2 FQGTGA. The length of the CDR3 is 17 residues. Trimming cost V 1 base and J 4 bases; bases outside gene matches: 6. The CDR3 sequence is CASSLSWASGGADTQYF. The CDR3 DNA follows: TGTGCCAGCAGCTTAAGCTGGGCTAGCGGGGGGGCAGATACGCAGTATTTT.

This clonotype was seen a few times. The rearrangement joins TRBV20-1 to TRBJ1-2; 7 nucleotides line up with TRBD1. Trimming took 3 bases from V and 4 from J; bases not matched to a gene: 5. The CDR3 spans 13 residues. Germline CDR1 reads DFQATT; CDR2 reads SNEGSKA (reference sequence). DNA of the CDR3: TGCAGTGCTAGCCCGAGGGACAGCTATGGCTACACCTTC. Translated: CSASPRDSYGYTF.

This chain connects TRBV20-1 to TRBJ2-7; TRBD2 matches 11 bases. After removal of 3 bases from V and 4 bases from J, the junction contained 8 bases not matched to a gene. CDR3 length equals 15 residues. Per germline, CDR1 DFQATT and CDR2 SNEGSKA (reference sequence). This chain's CDR3 is CSASSPTSGKYEQYF. CDR3 DNA: TGCAGTGCTAGTTCCCCGACTAGCGGGAAATACGAGCAGTACTTC.

The chain employs TRBV5-6 and TRBJ2-3, with TRBD1 as a possible D gene (6 bases). The V and J ends lost 0 bases and 1 base respectively, with 12 bases between them. Germline V gene lookup returns CDR1 SGHDT and CDR2 YYEEEE. The CDR3 contains 16 residues. This chain's CDR3 is CASSLAGVMGTDTQYF. CDR3 bases: TGTGCCAGCAGCTTGGCAGGGGTGATGGGCACAGATACGCAGTATTTT.

This rearrangement joins TRBV5-1 to TRBJ2-7; 8 bases match TRBD2. The V gene end was trimmed by 0 bases and the J gene end by 4 bases; junction bases not matched to a gene: 6. The germline V gene encodes CDR1 SGHRS and CDR2 YFSETQ. This CDR3 region has 15 residues. CDR3 protein: CASSLEGLGGYEQYF. Written as DNA, the CDR3 is TGCGCCAGCAGCTTGGAGGGACTAGGGGGGTACGAGCAGTACTTC.